This passage covers 21 T cell receptor beta chains from one sample sequenced in a study of CD8 T cells in Susac syndrome. With random hexamers, 0.5 to 1 ug RNA was reverse transcribed. TCRdb reprocessed the immunoSEQ multiplex PCR reads via MiXCR and lists one record per CDR3 protein. The data contain about 75,000 distinct CDR3 sequences, around 94% of them seen just once; the ten biggest clones take up more than 0.4%. Material for sequencing was CD8+ T cells from PBMCs. The receptor set was obtained from a human donor with Susac syndrome.

V gene TRBV5-1 combines with J gene TRBJ1-2; D gene unclear. CDR1 and CDR2 from the germline V gene are SGHRS and YFSETQ. There are 13 residues in the CDR3. V was cut by 0 bases and J by 4 bases, with 7 bases left in between. CDR3 in amino acids: CASSLVAAYGYTF. DNA for the CDR3: TGCGCCAGCAGCTTGGTGGCAGCCTATGGCTACACCTTC.

The chain employs TRBV4-3 and TRBJ2-1; TRBD1 might be the D (5 bases). With 1 base removed from V and 8 bases from J, the gap between germline ends came to 15 bases. The CDR3 has 15 amino acids. Germline-derived CDR1 and CDR2 are LGHNA and YSLEER. In nucleotides, the CDR3 is TGCGCCAGCAGCCAAGTCAAGGGGCGTGCGGATGAGCAGTTCTTC. This gives the protein CASSQVKGRADEQFF.

The chain employs TRBV3-1 and TRBJ2-5, with D perhaps matching TRBD2 (6 bases). Germline values: CDR1 LGHDT, CDR2 YNNKEL (reference sequence). The CDR3 contains 16 residues. V dropped 3 bases and J dropped 0 bases, with 14 bases sitting between them. CDR3 in amino acids: CASSHSGGEYQETQYF. The CDR3 nucleotides are TGTGCCAGCAGCCATAGTGGAGGGGAGTACCAAGAGACCCAGTACTTC.

The genes are TRBV30 and TRBJ2-2; TRBD1 matches at 8 bases. The CDR3 is made up of 15 amino acids. The junction had 5 bases not matched to a gene; V was cut back by 4 bases and J by 1 base. Germline CDR1 reads GTSNPN; CDR2 reads SVGIG (reference sequence). The CDR3 reads CAWTTGTGNTGELFF. The CDR3 bases are TGTGCCTGGACGACCGGGACAGGGAACACCGGGGAGCTGTTTTTT.

The chain couples TRBV12-3 or TRBV12-4 to TRBJ1-3, with 7 bases fitting TRBD1. This CDR3 has 17 residues. V was pared by 4 bases and J by 0 bases, with 9 bases of the junction left unmatched. The DNA of the CDR3 is TGTGCCAGCAGTTCCCCGGGACAGATAAACTCTGGAAACACCATATATTTT. Translating it yields CASSSPGQINSGNTIYF.

The chain combines TRBV4-1 with TRBJ2-1, with 7 positions matching TRBD2. CDR3 length equals 15 residues. Looked up from germline, CDR1 is MGHRA and CDR2 is YSYEKL. V shed 0 bases, J shed 8 bases, and the junction held 7 bases outside the gene matches. The CDR3 is CASSQDPFRGDEQFF. The DNA of the CDR3 is TGCGCCAGCAGCCAAGACCCCTTCCGGGGGGATGAGCAGTTCTTC.

The chain couples TRBV5-4 to TRBJ2-1; 15 bases agree with TRBD2. V lost 4 bases to trimming and J lost 2 bases; unmatched junction nucleotides: 7. The CDR3 is made up of 18 amino acids. In germline, CDR1 is SGHNT, CDR2 YYREEE (reference sequence). The CDR3 DNA sequence: TGTGCCAGCAGCGAGGGACTAGCGGGGGGAAATCCCTACAATGAGCAGTTCTTC. Residues: CASSEGLAGGNPYNEQFF.

The chain combines TRBV2 with TRBJ1-2; 7 bases agree with TRBD1. CDR3 size: 14 residues. V dropped 8 bases and J dropped 4; count of bases not matched to a gene: 10. Germline assignment: CDR1 SNHLY and CDR2 FYNNEI. CDR3 loop: CASYRGAGFYGYTF. DNA of the CDR3: TGTGCCAGCTACAGGGGCGCCGGATTCTATGGCTACACCTTC.

The chain uses TRBV9 and TRBJ2-3; 9 positions agree with TRBD1. The CDR3 is 17 amino acids. Germline CDR1 and CDR2: SGDLS and YYNGEE. The ends lost 3 bases at V and 2 bases at J; junction bases unmatched: 10. The CDR3: CASSGRSTGGHTDTQYF. In DNA, the CDR3 is TGTGCCAGCAGCGGGCGCTCGACAGGGGGACACACAGATACGCAGTATTTT.

This chain links TRBV10-3 with TRBJ2-3; the match to TRBD2 covers 11 bases. After removal of 4 bases from V and 3 bases from J, the junction contained 6 bases not matched to a gene. CDR3 length: 16 amino acids. Looked up from germline, CDR1 is ENHRY and CDR2 is SYGVKD. CDR3 residues: CAISAKTSGNTDTQYF. CDR3 nucleotides: TGTGCCATCAGTGCGAAGACTAGCGGGAATACAGATACGCAGTATTTT.

V gene TRBV10-1 combines with J gene TRBJ1-2, with D tentatively TRBD1 (5 bases). CDR1 is WNHNN and CDR2 is SYGVQD in the germline V gene (reference sequence). V shed 6 bases and J shed 0 bases, with 14 bases lying between them. CDR3 size: 15 residues. Written as DNA, the CDR3 is TGCGCCAGCAGACCCGGGACCGATTCTAACTATGGCTACACCTTC. Translated: CASRPGTDSNYGYTF.

V gene TRBV28 combines with J gene TRBJ1-1; D might be TRBD1 (5 bases). CDR3 length equals 14 residues. From germline, CDR1 is MDHEN and CDR2 SYDVKM. V was cut by 5 bases and J by 7 bases, with 17 bases left in between. The CDR3 reads CASSIGRAGVEAFF. The DNA of the CDR3 is TGTGCCAGCAGTATAGGACGGGCGGGGGTTGAAGCTTTCTTT.

This clonotype was seen only once. The rearrangement links TRBV7-6 to TRBJ2-7; a possible D gene is TRBD2 (6 bases). With 1 base removed from V and 4 bases from J, the gap between germline ends came to 14 bases. Germline assignment: CDR1 SGHVS and CDR2 FNYEAQ. The CDR3 loop spans 15 amino acids. The CDR3 DNA is TGTGCCAGCAGCTTAGAAGTCCGGGGGAAATACGAGCAGTACTTC. This translates into CASSLEVRGKYEQYF.

The rearrangement uses TRBV29-1 and TRBJ2-5; no clear D gene. The CDR3 has 10 residues. V was shortened by 7 bases and J by 5 bases, with 8 bases between the two germline ends. Germline V gene data show CDR1 as SQVTM and CDR2 as ANQGSEA. CDR3 nucleotides: TGCAGCGGATTTTACGAGACCCAGTACTTC. Amino acids: CSGFYETQYF.

Remarks on this clonotype: One end of the junction does not line up with germline, which may come from a read error. The chain has TRBV5-4 and TRBJ1-2; maybe TRBD1 (5 bases). Germline-derived CDR1 and CDR2 are SGHNT and YYREEE (reference sequence). The CDR3 extends over 11 amino acids. The CDR3 region has the DNA TGTGCCAGCAGCCTTGGGGCTGAGAGGGACTTC. Amino acid sequence: CASSLGAERDF.

The J gene is TRBJ2-7, the V gene TRBV29-1; D not certain. V was clipped by 3 bases and J by 1 base, with 7 bases between them. Germline values: CDR1 SQVTM, CDR2 ANQGSEA. The CDR3 runs 12 residues. The CDR3 DNA reads as TGCAGCGTTGAGGGCATGTCCTACGAGCAGTACTTC. This sequence encodes CSVEGMSYEQYF.

The V gene is TRBV20-1, the J gene TRBJ2-3; D perhaps matches TRBD2 (6 bases). CDR3 length: 15 amino acids. V was clipped by 1 base and J by 2 bases, with 13 bases between them. Germline lookup yields CDR1 DFQATT and CDR2 SNEGSKA (reference sequence). CDR3 sequence: CSARGHSGPTDTQYF. The CDR3 DNA follows: TGCAGTGCTAGAGGCCACAGCGGGCCCACAGATACGCAGTATTTT.

V gene TRBV6-5 combines with J gene TRBJ2-4; either TRBD1 or TRBD2 may fit D (5 bases each). Germline V gene lookup returns CDR1 MNHEY and CDR2 SVGAGI. The V end was cut by 6 bases, the J end by 3 bases, with 15 bases between. The CDR3 consists of 15 residues. The CDR3 DNA reads as TGTGCCAGCAGGGGACGGGGATCGGGCAAAAACATTCAGTACTTC. Protein sequence: CASRGRGSGKNIQYF.

Comment on this clonotype: At one of its ends the junction is not consistent with the germline gene, which may arise from a read error. CDR3 coding DNA: TGCCCCAGCAGCTCCCAGGAGTATGAAGGGATACATTCACCCCTCCACTTT. Translated: CPSSSQEYEGIHSPLHF. This chain connects TRBV7-9 to TRBJ1-6; D call uncertain. CDR1 SEHNR and CDR2 FQNEAQ come from the germline V gene (reference sequence). The CDR3 is made up of 17 amino acids.

The rearrangement joins TRBV28 to TRBJ2-7, with 10 nucleotides matching TRBD1. The CDR3 sequence is 14 residues long. Germline CDR1 MDHEN, CDR2 SYDVKM. J lost 6 bases, V lost 7 bases, and 9 bases had no gene match. DNA for the CDR3: TGTGCCAGCAACCTTGCGGGGACAGGGGTCGAGCAGTACTTC. Encoded protein: CASNLAGTGVEQYF.

The chain carries TRBV12-3 or TRBV12-4 and TRBJ2-3; D not resolved. The CDR3 has 13 amino acids. Trimming shortened V by 3 bases and J by 0 bases, and 4 bases separated the two germline ends. DNA of the CDR3: TGTGCCAGCAGTTTGGTGAGCACAGATACGCAGTATTTT. This sequence encodes CASSLVSTDTQYF.